The 24 T cell receptor beta chains in this list originate from one sample, sequenced in a study of low-dose radiotherapy and immunotherapy resistance in tumors. Priming of first-strand cDNA relied on TRAV- and TRBV-specific primers (covering alpha and beta chains). Both a constant-region primer and a V-primer adapter served to amplify TCRs across 15 to 20 PCR cycles. One entry per CDR3 protein results from TCRdb running MiXCR on the reads. The sample has tens of thousands of distinct CDR3 sequences, approximately 17% seen once. Time point reported: before trial treatment. The source material was PBMCs, sampled before treatment. The origin of the receptors is a male donor with prostate cancer.

This clonotype was detected only a few times. The rearrangement links TRBV19 to TRBJ2-1, with D maybe TRBD1 (5 bases). V lost 1 base to trimming and J lost 4 bases, with 11 bases between them. The length of the CDR3 is 15 residues. Looked up from germline, CDR1 is LNHDA and CDR2 is SQIVND (reference sequence). In DNA, the CDR3 is TGTGCCAGTAGTATAGGACAGAGCCAATACAATGAGCAGTTCTTC. This sequence encodes CASSIGQSQYNEQFF.

In this sample, this clonotype turned up many times. CDR3 nucleotide sequence: TGCAGCGTATTCTCCTTCGATGAGCAGTTCTTC. Protein product: CSVFSFDEQFF. The chain is built from TRBV29-1 and TRBJ2-1; D gene uncertain. Trimming left V 6 bases short and J 8 bases short, with 11 bases between. This CDR3 region has 11 residues. CDR1 is SQVTM, CDR2 ANQGSEA, per germline.

Only a few counts were recorded for this clonotype. The rearrangement joins TRBV7-9 to TRBJ1-4, with 11 bases aligning to TRBD1. From germline, CDR1 is SEHNR and CDR2 FQNEAQ (reference sequence). With 5 bases clipped from V and 1 base from J, the junction kept 6 bases outside the gene matches. There are 17 residues in the CDR3. In nucleotides, the CDR3 is TGTGCCAGCAGCGGCGGGGACAGGGGGAAAACTAATGAAAAACTGTTTTTT. This codes for CASSGGDRGKTNEKLFF.

The rearrangement links TRBV11-2 to TRBJ2-2; D is possibly TRBD2 (6 bases). CDR3 length equals 15 residues. Trimming removed 2 bases from V and 3 bases from J, with 10 bases in between. Germline CDR1 is SGHAT and CDR2 is FQNNGV. The CDR3 DNA reads as TGTGCCAGCAGCTTAACCCAGCGGGACACCGGGGAGCTGTTTTTT. It yields the protein CASSLTQRDTGELFF.

In regard to this clonotype: The limits of the CDR3 on the DNA are not certain, so only TCRdb's listed CDR3 is given. The J gene is TRBJ2-7, the V gene TRBV5-1. Germline values: CDR1 SGHRS, CDR2 YFSETQ. The CDR3 is 21 amino acids in total, end residues counted. The CDR3 reads CASTNQTSMYLCASGNAEQYF.

This clonotype was seen a few times. The V gene is TRBV4-1, the J gene TRBJ2-7; D is tentatively TRBD1 or TRBD2 (6 bases each). The length of the CDR3 is 17 residues. Trimming cost V 3 bases and J 4 bases, with 22 bases left between them. Germline V gene sequence: CDR1 MGHRA, CDR2 YSYEKL. The CDR3 is CASSQGGRRTGRYEQYF. The DNA of the CDR3 is TGCGCCAGCAGCCAGGGGGGCAGGCGGACTGGAAGATACGAGCAGTACTTC.

This clonotype was observed many times. The chain employs TRBV7-6 and TRBJ2-6; D remains ambiguous. The CDR3 is 14 amino acids. Per the germline V gene, CDR1 is SGHVS and CDR2 is FNYEAQ. V was pared by 5 bases and J by 2 bases, with 7 bases between. This CDR3 reads CASSQNPGANVLTF. Written as DNA, the CDR3 is TGTGCCAGCAGCCAAAACCCTGGGGCCAACGTCCTGACTTTC.

This clonotype was counted at least ten times. The chain recombines TRBV29-1 with TRBJ1-1; D possibly corresponds to TRBD1 (6 bases). This CDR3 has 14 amino acids. V shed 4 bases and J shed 4 bases, with 16 bases lying between them. Per germline, CDR1 SQVTM and CDR2 ANQGSEA. DNA for the CDR3: TGCAGCGTTGCCCCATCGTTAGGGGGCACTGAAGCTTTCTTT. Translation gives CSVAPSLGGTEAFF. The whole variable domain, filled in from reference TRBV29-1 and TRBJ1-1, reads SAVISQKPSRDICQRGTSLTIQCQVDSQVTMMFWYRQQPGQSLTLIATANQGSEATYESGFVIDKFPISRPNLTFSTLTVSNMSPEDSSIYLCSVAPSLGGTEAFFGQGTRLTVV.

This clonotype has ten or more counts. The junction differs from germline at one of its ends, possibly a read error. The J gene is TRBJ1-1, the V gene TRBV5-1, with a possible D match to TRBD1 (5 bases). Germline V lookup: CDR1 SGHRS, CDR2 YFSETQ. The CDR3 totals 16 residues. The CDR3 sequence is CASSLATGTGGTEAFF. CDR3 nucleotide sequence: TGTGCCAGCAGCTTAGCTACCGGGACGGGAGGTACTGAAGCTTTCTTT.

On this clonotype itself: A much larger clone lies a single base off, so this may be a read error. The J gene is TRBJ1-6, the V gene TRBV3-1; D ambiguous. Germline V gene sequence: CDR1 LGHDT, CDR2 YNNKEL (reference sequence). The CDR3 consists of 14 residues. This CDR3 reads CARSHTGLNSPLHF. The CDR3 DNA reads as TGTGCCAGAAGCCATACCGGCCTTAATTCACCCCTCCACTTT.

This clonotype showed up many times. This chain links TRBV9 with TRBJ2-3, with 10 positions matching TRBD2. The J segment lost 2 bases and the V segment lost 4 bases, leaving 4 bases of the junction unmatched. Per the germline V gene, CDR1 is SGDLS and CDR2 is YYNGEE. CDR3 length: 15 residues. CDR3 coding DNA: TGTGCCAGCAGCCTCAGCGGGGGGGCCACAGATACGCAGTATTTT. Protein: CASSLSGGATDTQYF.

In its sample, this clonotype was seen many times. CDR3 sequence: CASSAPQGASTDTQYF. The CDR3 DNA reads TGTGCCAGCAGCGCACCCCAGGGGGCCAGCACAGATACGCAGTATTTT. The chain combines TRBV9 with TRBJ2-3, with 8 bases lining up with TRBD1. The CDR3 is 16 residues long. The junction had 6 bases not matched to a gene; V was cut back by 3 bases and J by 0 bases. Germline V lookup: CDR1 SGDLS, CDR2 YYNGEE. Supplemented by reference TRBV9 and TRBJ2-3, the full variable domain reads DSGVTQTPKHLITATGQRVTLRCSPRSGDLSVYWYQQSLDQGLQFLIQYYNGEERAKGNILERFSAQQFPDLHSELNLSSLELGDSALYFCASSAPQGASTDTQYFGPGTRLTVL.

In its sample, this clonotype was seen many times. The conserved phenylalanine or tryptophan is not found at the CDR3 terminus, so this likely reflects a read error. The DNA is left out, because the CDR3 cannot be placed on it with certainty; the CDR3 is given as TCRdb lists it. This chain connects TRBV3-1 to TRBJ1-1. Germline V gene lookup returns CDR1 LGHDT and CDR2 YNNKEL (reference sequence). The CDR3 length is 12 residues, termini included. CDR3 amino acids: CASSQAGAHGSL.

This clonotype was detected many times. The J gene is TRBJ2-7, the V gene TRBV5-6, with a weak D call TRBD2 (5 bases). The germline V gene encodes CDR1 SGHDT and CDR2 YYEEEE. The CDR3 is 14 residues long. Trimming took 5 bases from V and 1 from J, leaving 13 bases between them. CDR3 nucleotides: TGTGCCAGCAGATCCTACACTAGATCCTACGAGCAGTACTTC. It translates to CASRSYTRSYEQYF.

Comments on this clonotype: It is likely a read error: a sequence one base away is far more abundant. CDR3 DNA sequence: TGTGCCAGCAAGATCGTCGGGGGATTAGATACGCAGTATTTT. Translation gives CASKIVGGLDTQYF. The V call is TRBV6-6, the J call TRBJ2-3; TRBD2 might be the D (6 bases). There are 14 residues in the CDR3. Trimming took off 7 bases at V and 5 bases at J, with 16 bases between the two ends. The germline V gene encodes CDR1 MNHNY and CDR2 SVGAGI (reference sequence).

This clonotype appeared many times. The J gene is TRBJ2-7, the V gene TRBV20-1; D remains ambiguous. V shed 3 bases and J shed 0 bases, with 9 bases lying between them. Germline-derived CDR1 and CDR2 are DFQATT and SNEGSKA (reference sequence). CDR3 length: 13 residues. The CDR3 DNA sequence: TGCAGTGCTAGGGAGACGCTCTCCTACGAGCAGTACTTC. This gives the protein CSARETLSYEQYF.

In this sample, this clonotype turned up many times. The chain joins TRBV2 to TRBJ2-1; 10 bases agree with TRBD2. This CDR3 comprises 16 residues. With V trimmed by 6 bases and J by 8 bases, 13 bases remained unmatched. Germline V gene sequence: CDR1 SNHLY, CDR2 FYNNEI. CDR3 bases: TGTGCCAGCAGCTTACAAATAGCGGGAGGTTTGGATGAGCAGTTCTTC. It encodes CASSLQIAGGLDEQFF. The full variable domain, rest sourced from reference TRBV2 and TRBJ2-1, is EPEVTQTPSHQVTQMGQEVILRCVPISNHLYFYWYRQILGQKVEFLVSFYNNEISEKSEIFDDQFSVERPDGSNFTLKIRSTKLEDSAMYFCASSLQIAGGLDEQFFGPGTRLTVL.

This clonotype was recorded at least ten times. The chain is built from TRBV7-9 and TRBJ1-6; the match to TRBD1 covers 7 bases. After removal of 5 bases from V and 8 bases from J, the junction contained 6 bases not matched to a gene. CDR3 length: 14 residues. CDR1 and CDR2 from the germline V gene are SEHNR and FQNEAQ (reference sequence). In DNA form, the CDR3 reads TGTGCCAGCAGCCGTGGGACAGATTATTCACCCCTCCACTTT. Its protein is CASSRGTDYSPLHF.

Many counts were recorded for this clonotype. The chain uses TRBV10-3 and TRBJ2-2; D is undetermined. Germline V gene sequence: CDR1 ENHRY, CDR2 SYGVKD. CDR3 length: 12 residues. The V and J ends lost 7 bases and 5 bases respectively, with 8 bases between them. CDR3 DNA: TGTGCCATCACCCACAGTACCGGGGAGCTGTTTTTT. Translation gives CAITHSTGELFF.

The rearrangement links TRBV6-5 to TRBJ2-3, with D tentatively TRBD2 (6 bases). This CDR3 is 16 amino acids long. V dropped 5 bases and J dropped 6 bases, with 21 bases sitting between them. Germline-derived CDR1 and CDR2 are MNHEY and SVGAGI. The CDR3, as DNA: TGTGCCAGCAGTCGGCGGGCACGAGGAGGGCTGGATACGCAGTATTTT. Its translation: CASSRRARGGLDTQYF.

As for this clonotype: One base separates it from a far larger clone, so it is likely a read error. The chain has TRBV11-3 and TRBJ1-2; 7 bases fit TRBD1. The germline V gene has CDR1 SGHNT and CDR2 YENEEA. The trim removed 5 bases at V and 4 bases at J, leaving 4 bases unmatched. The CDR3 totals 13 residues. CDR3 nucleotide sequence: TGTGCCAGCAGCCATGACAGGGTCTATGGCTACACCTTC. It specifies CASSHDRVYGYTF.

This clonotype has ten or more counts. The chain couples TRBV7-2 to TRBJ2-7; 7 bases agree with TRBD2. V lost 5 bases, J lost 2 bases, and 9 bases stayed unmatched. This CDR3 is 15 amino acids long. CDR1 and CDR2 from the germline V gene are SGHTA and FQGNSA. The DNA of the CDR3 is TGTGCCAGCAGCCCCCGTACCGGGGGGACCTACGAGCAGTACTTC. Translated, it gives CASSPRTGGTYEQYF. The full variable domain, rest sourced from reference TRBV7-2 and TRBJ2-7, is GAGVSQSPSNKVTEKGKDVELRCDPISGHTALYWYRQSLGQGLEFLIYFQGNSAPDKSGLPSDRFSAERTGGSVSTLTIQRTQQEDSAVYLCASSPRTGGTYEQYFGPGTRLTVT.

This rearrangement joins TRBV20-1 to TRBJ2-3, with 7 bases that match TRBD1. Germline V gene lookup returns CDR1 DFQATT and CDR2 SNEGSKA (reference sequence). V gave up 5 bases and J gave up 4 bases; unmatched junction bases: 9. The CDR3 consists of 14 residues. CDR3 bases: TGCAGTGCTGTACTCCCCGGACAGGCAGATACGCAGTATTTT. Its protein product is CSAVLPGQADTQYF.

This clonotype was counted at least ten times. The chain uses TRBV27 and TRBJ2-7, with 9 bases aligning to TRBD2. The CDR3 covers 14 residues. Germline CDR1 MNHEY, CDR2 SMNVEV (reference sequence). After removal of 2 bases from V and 6 bases from J, the junction contained 5 bases not matched to a gene. The CDR3 here is CASSLAGGGSEQYF. The CDR3 region has the DNA TGTGCCAGCAGTTTAGCGGGAGGGGGGAGCGAGCAGTACTTC.